This T cell receptor beta chain was recorded in a study of shared clonotypes between healthy human individuals. Measured with immunoSEQ multiplex PCR; TCRdb has only the in-frame clones, and not every one. The sample holds some 1 million clones, about three quarters seen once. Trimming left V 6 bases short and J 6 bases short, with 15 bases between. The CDR3 is 14 amino acids. Germline V lookup: CDR1 LNHDA, CDR2 SQIVND (reference sequence). The rearrangement uses TRBV19 and TRBJ2-1; D unresolved. This receptor was identified in a man aged 18 to 29 in good health. The sample consisted of memory CD4+ T cells sorted from blood. Subset denoted: CD45RA-negative fraction. The DNA of the CDR3 is TGTGCCAGTAGCCAAACGCTACCGGCCAATGAGCAGTTCTTC. Its translation: CASSQTLPANEQFF.